The T cell receptor (beta chain) under discussion was sequenced for a study of cytomegalovirus exposure and HLA in healthy donors. Study-wide points: Reports indicated that the classifier achieved high specificity and sensitivity in diagnosing cytomegalovirus status. A missense variant in DCLRE1C was later tied to TCR beta V- and J-gene trimming.

This clone was picked up one time. The antigen remains undetermined. PCR was performed using 60 Vbeta and 13 Jbeta primers. Clones were read by immunoSEQ multiplex PCR, and TCRdb kept only the in-frame ones, dropping some. The profile shows 110,000 to 150,000 clones, roughly 80% of them singletons. The germline V gene has CDR1 SGHTA and CDR2 FQGNSA. This CDR3 spans 15 amino acids. V was clipped by 4 bases and J by 0 bases, with 12 bases between them. Sample: PBMCs. The origin of this receptor is a male donor in good health and CMV-seronegative. The rearrangement joins TRBV7-2 to TRBJ1-2, with a weak D call TRBD1 (5 bases). CDR3 amino acids: CASSSSQVTNYGYTF. The CDR3 DNA reads as TGTGCCAGCAGCTCGTCACAGGTCACTAACTATGGCTACACCTTC.